The 25 T cell receptor beta chains below were found in one sample sequenced in a study of cytomegalovirus exposure and HLA in healthy donors. The PCR ran on 60 Vbeta and 13 Jbeta primers. TCRdb's table, derived via immunoSEQ multiplex PCR, lists solely in-frame clones and lacks some. Seen here are around 220,000 clones, 70% to 80% observed once, and the top ten hold about 0.23%. The sequencing sample was made of PBMCs. The receptor set was obtained from a girl aged 2-9 years in good health and CMV-seronegative.

The chain combines TRBV20-1 with TRBJ1-1; a weak D match, TRBD1 (5 bases). Germline V CDR1 and CDR2: DFQATT, SNEGSKA (reference sequence). The CDR3 is made up of 11 amino acids. CDR3 sequence reads: CRGQANTEAFF. CDR3 DNA: TGCAGGGGGCAGGCTAACACTGAAGCTTTCTTT.

This chain joins TRBV19 and TRBJ2-7, with TRBD1 matching over 7 bases. The V segment lost 2 bases and the J segment 3 bases; nucleotides outside the gene matches: 10. Looked up from germline, CDR1 is LNHDA and CDR2 is SQIVND (reference sequence). CDR3 length equals 16 residues. CDR3 sequence reads: CASSITHRGKNYEQYF. Here the CDR3 DNA reads TGTGCCAGTAGTATAACTCACAGGGGAAAAAACTACGAGCAGTACTTC.

V usage is TRBV27 and J usage is TRBJ1-5, with 8 bases matching TRBD1. V shed 4 bases and J 2 bases; nucleotides not matched to a gene: 7. Germline CDR1 is MNHEY and CDR2 is SMNVEV (reference sequence). This CDR3 has 16 residues. In DNA form, the CDR3 reads TGTGCCAGCAGTTCCGGACAGGGTAGGGGCAATCAGCCCCAGCATTTT. Translating gives CASSSGQGRGNQPQHF.

This chain links TRBV5-8 with TRBJ2-6, with 7 bases that match TRBD2. CDR3 length equals 16 residues. Germline lookup yields CDR1 SGHTS and CDR2 YDEGEE. Losses at the gene ends were 3 bases for V and 2 bases for J; bases not matched to a gene: 5. The CDR3 sequence is CASSSLGGAGANVLTF. The CDR3, as DNA: TGTGCCAGCAGCTCCTTGGGGGGGGCTGGGGCCAACGTCCTGACTTTC.

This chain links TRBV5-1 with TRBJ2-7; 7 bases map to TRBD1. CDR1 is SGHRS and CDR2 is YFSETQ in the germline V gene. There are 13 residues in the CDR3. Germline trimming cut 4 bases from V and 6 bases from J; bases unmatched to any gene: 7. For the CDR3, the DNA is TGCGCCAGCAGCAAAGGGGGCGCGGGCGAGCAGTACTTC. Encoded protein: CASSKGGAGEQYF.

CDR3 protein: CSVDGQGTYGYTF. The CDR3, as DNA: TGCAGCGTCGATGGACAGGGGACCTATGGCTACACCTTC. The chain joins TRBV29-1 to TRBJ1-2, with 9 bases identical to TRBD1. Trimming took 6 bases from V and 4 from J; bases not matched to a gene: 6. Per the germline V gene, CDR1 is SQVTM and CDR2 is ANQGSEA. The CDR3 contains 13 residues.

The gene calls are TRBV6-5 and TRBJ1-3; a possible D gene is TRBD1 (6 bases). The CDR3 consists of 13 residues. Germline V CDR1 and CDR2: MNHEY, SVGAGI. Trimming took 6 bases from V and 3 from J, leaving 9 bases between them. CDR3 DNA: TGTGCCAGCAGACAGGGTGGTGGAAACACCATATATTTT. Translated: CASRQGGGNTIYF.

The J gene is TRBJ1-6, the V gene TRBV5-6; 7 nucleotides agree with TRBD1. This CDR3 has 15 amino acids. The trim removed 3 bases at V and 8 bases at J, leaving 8 bases unmatched. Germline V gene sequence: CDR1 SGHDT, CDR2 YYEEEE. The CDR3 sequence is CASSSQGDGDSPLHF. CDR3 nucleotide sequence: TGTGCCAGCAGCTCGCAGGGGGACGGTGATTCACCCCTCCACTTT. The full variable domain, completed using reference TRBV5-6 and TRBJ1-6, is DAGVTQSPTHLIKTRGQQVTLRCSPKSGHDTVSWYQQALGQGPQFIFQYYEEEERQRGNFPDRFSGHQFPNYSSELNVNALLLGDSALYLCASSSQGDGDSPLHFGNGTRLTVT.

This chain uses TRBV19 with TRBJ1-5; D call uncertain. V lost 3 bases and J 5 bases, leaving 8 bases between the germline ends. The CDR3 runs to 13 residues. Germline V CDR1 and CDR2: LNHDA, SQIVND (reference sequence). In nucleotides, the CDR3 is TGTGCCAGTAGTATCACGTCGGATCAGCCCCAGCATTTT. This sequence encodes CASSITSDQPQHF.

The V gene is TRBV6-1, the J gene TRBJ1-2, with D maybe TRBD1 (5 bases). This CDR3 is built from 14 residues. With 3 bases removed from V and 4 bases from J, the gap between germline ends came to 12 bases. Germline values: CDR1 MNHNS, CDR2 SASEGT. The CDR3 bases are TGTGCCAGCAGTGATACAGGCGCTTCCTATGGCTACACCTTC. It is translated as CASSDTGASYGYTF.

V usage is TRBV18 and J usage is TRBJ1-1, with D perhaps TRBD1 (5 bases). The length of the CDR3 is 16 residues. The V gene lost 2 bases and the J gene lost 1 base, with 14 bases spanning the gap. Germline CDR1 and CDR2: KGHSH and LQKENI. For the CDR3, the DNA is TGTGCCAGCTCACCAGTACGGGGGTATCGGAACACTGAAGCTTTCTTT. This sequence encodes CASSPVRGYRNTEAFF.

The V call is TRBV29-1, the J call TRBJ2-7, with D perhaps TRBD1 (6 bases). Deletions cut 6 bases from V and 3 bases from J, with 9 bases between. The CDR3 is 11 residues long. The germline gives CDR1 SQVTM, CDR2 ANQGSEA. CDR3 DNA: TGCAGCGTAGCAGGGGACTACGAGCAGTACTTC. It is translated as CSVAGDYEQYF.

The count of this clone is one. This chain links TRBV10-2 with TRBJ2-7, with 9 bases lining up with TRBD2. The CDR3 spans 16 residues. V lost 4 bases to trimming and J lost 0 bases; unmatched junction nucleotides: 7. Per the germline V gene, CDR1 is WSHSY and CDR2 is SAAADI. CDR3 DNA: TGCGCCAGCAGTGCTAGCGGGATATGGAGCTCCTACGAGCAGTACTTC. It codes for CASSASGIWSSYEQYF.

The chain links TRBV5-4 to TRBJ1-1; D is uncertain. V gave up 0 bases and J gave up 1 base, with 7 bases separating them. CDR3 length: 14 amino acids. The germline gives CDR1 SGHNT, CDR2 YYREEE (reference sequence). CDR3 nucleotides: TGTGCCAGCAGCTTGGGCCCGGGGAACACTGAAGCTTTCTTT. Amino acids: CASSLGPGNTEAFF.

The V call is TRBV28, the J call TRBJ1-2; the D gene is possibly TRBD1 (5 bases). The CDR3 loop spans 13 amino acids. Germline assignment: CDR1 MDHEN and CDR2 SYDVKM. V was cut by 6 bases and J by 6 bases, with 14 bases left in between. CDR3 nucleotide sequence: TGTGCCAGCAGGACCGACAGATATCATGGCTACACCTTC. Its translation is CASRTDRYHGYTF.

A few counts support this clone. This chain joins TRBV18 and TRBJ1-2, with 8 bases matching TRBD1. V was pared by 1 base and J by 7 bases, with 5 bases of the junction left unmatched. This CDR3 contains 14 residues. CDR1 is KGHSH, CDR2 LQKENI, per germline. The CDR3 sequence is CASSPRQGAFGYTF. CDR3 nucleotides: TGTGCCAGCTCACCACGGCAGGGGGCGTTTGGCTACACCTTC.

This chain connects TRBV10-3 to TRBJ2-2, with 7 bases that match TRBD1. The CDR3 consists of 16 residues. Germline V gene sequence: CDR1 ENHRY, CDR2 SYGVKD. V lost 3 bases to trimming and J lost 1 base; unmatched junction nucleotides: 5. The CDR3 DNA reads as TGTGCCATCAGTGACGTGGCAGGGGGGAACACCGGGGAGCTGTTTTTT. Amino acids: CAISDVAGGNTGELFF.

V usage is TRBV6-1 and J usage is TRBJ2-3, with 8 nucleotides matching TRBD1. CDR1 and CDR2 (germline): MNHNS, SASEGT. V lost 2 bases and J lost 4; bases outside the gene matches: 5. The CDR3 extends over 15 amino acids. CDR3 bases: TGTGCCAGCAGTGAAACAGGGGGTAGAGCAGATACGCAGTATTTT. It encodes CASSETGGRADTQYF.

The chain couples TRBV5-1 to TRBJ2-1; TRBD2 agrees at 9 bases. Germline CDR1 and CDR2: SGHRS and YFSETQ. The CDR3 length is 18 residues. J was trimmed by 0 bases and V by 0 bases; bases with no gene match: 7. The DNA for the CDR3 is TGCGCCAGCAGCTTGGGACTAGCGGAGGGGAGCTCCTACAATGAGCAGTTCTTC. It is translated as CASSLGLAEGSSYNEQFF.

The rearrangement links TRBV19 to TRBJ2-1, with 7 bases lining up with TRBD2. CDR3 length: 15 amino acids. Germline CDR1 reads LNHDA; CDR2 reads SQIVND (reference sequence). With V trimmed by 1 base and J by 5 bases, 5 bases remained unmatched. CDR3 nucleotide sequence: TGTGCCAGTAGTATAGTCGCTAGCGGCAACAATGAGCAGTTCTTC. Its translation: CASSIVASGNNEQFF.

The rearrangement uses TRBV18 and TRBJ1-4; TRBD1 aligns across 9 bases. Germline trimming cut 3 bases from V and 7 bases from J; bases unmatched to any gene: 6. CDR1 and CDR2 from the germline V gene are KGHSH and LQKENI. This CDR3 has 15 amino acids. This CDR3 reads CASSPQHRGPEKLFF. For the CDR3, the DNA is TGTGCCAGCTCACCCCAACACAGGGGGCCTGAAAAACTGTTTTTT.

The rearrangement joins TRBV6-6 to TRBJ2-4; D gene ambiguous. CDR3 size: 14 residues. In germline, CDR1 is MNHNY, CDR2 SVGAGI (reference sequence). Deletions cut 6 bases from V and 6 bases from J, with 15 bases between. CDR3 loop: CASRADLGGNIQYF. CDR3 DNA sequence: TGTGCCAGCAGGGCCGACCTTGGCGGAAACATTCAGTACTTC.

The chain uses TRBV19 and TRBJ2-2, with D possibly being TRBD2 (7 bases). V lost 3 bases, J lost 3 bases, and 14 bases lay in between. From germline, CDR1 is LNHDA and CDR2 SQIVND (reference sequence). This CDR3 has 16 residues. CDR3 region: CASSIPLGGDTGELFF. DNA of the CDR3: TGTGCCAGTAGTATCCCGTTAGGGGGGGACACCGGGGAGCTGTTTTTT.

This chain uses TRBV4-1 with TRBJ1-2; D perhaps matches TRBD1 (6 bases). The CDR3 consists of 16 residues. Germline V lookup: CDR1 MGHRA, CDR2 YSYEKL. V lost 1 base to trimming and J lost 3 bases, with 15 bases between them. This chain's CDR3 is CASSQGPDSLYYGYTF. In DNA form, the CDR3 reads TGCGCCAGCAGCCAAGGCCCGGACAGTTTGTACTATGGCTACACCTTC.

This chain joins TRBV9 and TRBJ1-2; D perhaps matches TRBD1 (5 bases). Germline V gives CDR1 SGDLS, CDR2 YYNGEE. V was shortened by 0 bases and J by 7 bases, with 13 bases between the two germline ends. CDR3 length: 14 amino acids. The CDR3 sequence is CASSVGQIGSGYTF. CDR3 in DNA: TGTGCCAGCAGCGTAGGACAGATAGGGTCTGGCTACACCTTC.